Each of the 12 T cell receptor beta chains below was sequenced from the same sample in a study of blood T cells in healthy people across ages. A sample-barcoded 5' primer and a J-beta primer mix were used in a second PCR of roughly 7 to 11 cycles. TCRdb re-analysed the 5' RACE reads in MiXCR, keeping a single row per CDR3 protein. The sample has approximately 830,000 distinct CDR3 sequences; 60% to 80% are singletons. The sequenced material came from blood. All receptors derive from a man aged 25-40 years in good health.

The chain uses TRBV3-1 and TRBJ2-7; 9 positions match TRBD2. The CDR3 spans 14 residues. In germline, CDR1 is LGHDT, CDR2 YNNKEL (reference sequence). The V gene end was trimmed by 4 bases and the J gene end by 6 bases; junction bases not matched to a gene: 7. CDR3 sequence (DNA): TGTGCCAGCAGCCCGCTGGGACTAGCATCCGAGCAGTACTTC. Amino acids: CASSPLGLASEQYF.

The chain recombines TRBV5-1 with TRBJ2-7; 9 bases agree with TRBD2. CDR1 and CDR2 from the germline V gene are SGHRS and YFSETQ. Trimming cost V 4 bases and J 2 bases; bases outside gene matches: 7. The CDR3 covers 15 residues. For the CDR3, the DNA is TGCGCCAGCAGCCCACTGACTAGCGGCACCTACGAGCAGTACTTC. Encoded protein: CASSPLTSGTYEQYF.

The chain combines TRBV27 with TRBJ1-2, with D tentatively TRBD1 (6 bases). Germline assignment: CDR1 MNHEY and CDR2 SMNVEV (reference sequence). Trimming shortened V by 6 bases and J by 4 bases, and 27 bases separated the two germline ends. CDR3 size: 18 residues. In DNA, the CDR3 is TGTGCCAGCAGCCATACACCTCCCCTACAGGGTCTCATCTATGGCTACACCTTC. This gives the protein CASSHTPPLQGLIYGYTF.

Here the CDR3 reads CASSPGPDLSSYEQYF. The DNA for the CDR3 is TGTGCCAGCAGCCCGGGACCCGATTTGAGCTCCTACGAGCAGTACTTC. The rearrangement joins TRBV5-4 to TRBJ2-7, with D tentatively TRBD1 or TRBD2 (5 bases each). The CDR3 is 16 amino acids. Germline V gene data show CDR1 as SGHNT and CDR2 as YYREEE (reference sequence). V lost 4 bases and J 0 bases, leaving 17 bases between the germline ends.

The CDR3 is CASSEGDHRDYEQYF. CDR3 DNA: TGTGCCAGCAGTGAAGGGGACCACCGGGACTACGAGCAGTACTTC. This sequence joins TRBV2 and TRBJ2-7, with D perhaps given as TRBD1 or TRBD2 (5 bases each). Germline-derived CDR1 and CDR2 are SNHLY and FYNNEI. Trimming cost V 1 base and J 3 bases, with 13 bases left between them. The CDR3 has 15 residues.

This rearrangement joins TRBV27 to TRBJ2-3; D possibly corresponds to TRBD1 (6 bases). CDR3 length: 15 residues. CDR1 and CDR2 (germline): MNHEY, SMNVEV (reference sequence). V dropped 2 bases and J dropped 5 bases, with 14 bases sitting between them. The CDR3 nucleotides are TGTGCCAGCAGTTTAATGACAGGATGGGAAGATACGCAGTATTTT. This encodes CASSLMTGWEDTQYF.

The chain links TRBV10-2 to TRBJ2-3, with 10 nucleotides matching TRBD2. The CDR3 has 15 residues. After removal of 3 bases from V and 10 bases from J, the junction contained 10 bases not matched to a gene. The V gene's germline CDR1 is WSHSY and CDR2 SAAADI. In DNA, the CDR3 is TGCGCCAGCAGTGAACCAGCGGGGGGGCCAGGGTCGCAGTATTTT. Translating gives CASSEPAGGPGSQYF.

A few counts support this clonotype. This chain joins TRBV20-1 and TRBJ1-2; 7 bases line up with TRBD1. V lost 2 bases, J lost 5 bases, and 8 bases stayed unmatched. Looked up from germline, CDR1 is DFQATT and CDR2 is SNEGSKA (reference sequence). The CDR3 is made up of 14 amino acids. The CDR3 here is CSARPRQGFYGYTF. The CDR3 bases are TGCAGTGCTAGACCTAGACAGGGATTTTATGGCTACACCTTC.

The V and J genes are TRBV20-1 and TRBJ2-6, with D uncertain. Deletions cut 2 bases from V and 1 base from J, with 6 bases between. Germline V gene sequence: CDR1 DFQATT, CDR2 SNEGSKA (reference sequence). CDR3 length: 14 residues. In DNA form, the CDR3 reads TGCAGTGCTAGACCGGAGTCTGGGGCCAACGTCCTGACTTTC. As protein: CSARPESGANVLTF.

This clonotype was found a few times. J is TRBJ2-5 and V is TRBV7-9; 8 positions match TRBD2. V was pared by 4 bases and J by 3 bases, with 13 bases of the junction left unmatched. Germline-derived CDR1 and CDR2 are SEHNR and FQNEAQ (reference sequence). The CDR3 covers 17 residues. CDR3 nucleotides: TGTGCCAGCAGCTCCCCGAGTAGCGGGGCCGAGGAAGAGACCCAGTACTTC. Protein sequence: CASSSPSSGAEEETQYF.

The table lists this clonotype with a count of one. The J gene is TRBJ2-3, the V gene TRBV5-1, with no clear D. The V end lost 1 base, the J end lost 4 bases, and 10 bases lay between the germline ends. Germline values: CDR1 SGHRS, CDR2 YFSETQ. This CDR3 comprises 14 residues. The CDR3 here is CASSLSPRADTQYF. Written as DNA, the CDR3 is TGCGCCAGCAGCTTGTCCCCGAGAGCAGATACGCAGTATTTT.

V gene TRBV29-1 combines with J gene TRBJ2-7; 10 bases match TRBD1. Gene TRBJ2-5 matches the end of the DNA better, so the J call may be wrong. The CDR3 is made up of 14 amino acids. The V gene's germline CDR1 is SQVTM and CDR2 ANQGSEA. The DNA for the CDR3 is TGCAGCGTTGATTTGGGACAGGGGCTTCAGACCCAGTACTTC. Translating gives CSVDLGQGLQTQYF.